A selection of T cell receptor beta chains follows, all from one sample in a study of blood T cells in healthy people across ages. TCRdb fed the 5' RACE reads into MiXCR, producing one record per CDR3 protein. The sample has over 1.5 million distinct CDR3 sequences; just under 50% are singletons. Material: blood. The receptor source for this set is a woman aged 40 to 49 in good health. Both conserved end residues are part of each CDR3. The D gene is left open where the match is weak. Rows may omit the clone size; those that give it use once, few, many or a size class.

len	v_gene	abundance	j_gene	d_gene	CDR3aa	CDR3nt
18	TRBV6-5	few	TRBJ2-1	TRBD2	CASSYSRGLAGVYNEQFF	TGTGCCAGCAGTTACTCCCGTGGACTAGCGGGGGTCTACAATGAGCAGTTCTTC
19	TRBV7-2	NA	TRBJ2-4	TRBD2	CASSLIGTSGAKTKNIQYF	TGTGCCAGCAGCTTAATTGGGACTAGCGGGGCCAAAACCAAAAACATTCAGTACTTC
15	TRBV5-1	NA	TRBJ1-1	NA	CASSRQDHMNTEAFF	TGCGCCAGCAGCCGGCAGGACCACATGAACACTGAAGCTTTCTTT
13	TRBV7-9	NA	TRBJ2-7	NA	CASSLGWSYEQYF	TGTGCCAGCAGTTTAGGGTGGAGCTACGAGCAGTACTTC
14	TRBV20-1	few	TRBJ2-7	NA	CSAPDSGETYEQYF	TGCAGTGCTCCGGATTCAGGGGAAACGTACGAGCAGTACTTC
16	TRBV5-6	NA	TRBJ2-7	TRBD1	CASSLPTGVCSYEQYF	TGTGCCAGCAGCCTACCGACAGGGGTTTGCTCCTACGAGCAGTACTTC
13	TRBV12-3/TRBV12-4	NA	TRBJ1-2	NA	CASSVGLTLGYTF	TGTGCCAGCAGTGTAGGCCTCACACTTGGCTACACCTTC
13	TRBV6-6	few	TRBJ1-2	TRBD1	CASRDPGQAGYTF	TGTGCCAGCAGAGACCCAGGACAGGCTGGCTACACCTTC
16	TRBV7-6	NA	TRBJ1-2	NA	CASSLSGGRYGYGYTF	TGTGCCAGCAGCTTATCGGGGGGTCGGTACGGCTATGGCTACACCTTC
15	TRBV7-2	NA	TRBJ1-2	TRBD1	CASSLKGQGAGGYTF	TGTGCCAGCAGCTTAAAAGGACAGGGGGCGGGGGGCTACACCTTC
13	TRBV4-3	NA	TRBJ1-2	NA	CASSQAGGNGYTF	TGCGCCAGCAGCCAGGCGGGAGGGAACGGCTACACCTTC
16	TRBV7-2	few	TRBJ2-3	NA	CASSLGTGRGTDTQYF	TGTGCCAGCAGCTTAGGAACGGGGCGGGGCACAGATACGCAGTATTTT
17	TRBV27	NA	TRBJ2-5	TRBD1	CASRTGTGGLWQETQYF	TGTGCCAGCAGGACCGGGACAGGGGGCTTATGGCAAGAGACCCAGTACTTC
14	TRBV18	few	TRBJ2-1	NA	CASSPPVFYNEQFF	TGTGCCAGCTCACCTCCCGTTTTCTACAATGAGCAGTTCTTC
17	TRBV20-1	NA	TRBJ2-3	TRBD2	CSARGASGATSTDTQYF	TGCAGTGCTAGAGGCGCTAGCGGGGCAACTAGCACAGATACGCAGTATTTT
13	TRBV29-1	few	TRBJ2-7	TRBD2	CSVEVGGNYEQYF	TGCAGCGTTGAAGTGGGAGGGAACTACGAGCAGTACTTC
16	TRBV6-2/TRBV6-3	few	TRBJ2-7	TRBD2	CASSFPWRGTSYEQYF	TGTGCCAGCAGTTTCCCTTGGCGGGGGACCTCTTACGAGCAGTACTTC
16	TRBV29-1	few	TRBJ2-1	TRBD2	CSVPGTSGGSYNEQFF	TGCAGCGTGCCCGGGACTAGCGGGGGGTCCTACAATGAGCAGTTCTTC
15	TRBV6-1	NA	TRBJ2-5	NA	CASSELFRLGETQYF	TGTGCCAGCAGTGAACTATTCCGATTGGGAGAGACCCAGTACTTC
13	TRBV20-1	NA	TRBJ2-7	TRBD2	CSGRGGYSYEQYF	TGCAGTGGAAGGGGAGGGTACTCCTACGAGCAGTACTTC
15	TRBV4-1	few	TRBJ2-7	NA	CASSQGSRTAYEQYF	TGCGCCAGCAGCCAAGGAAGTCGGACAGCCTACGAGCAGTACTTC
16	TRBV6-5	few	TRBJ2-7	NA	CASRSSGTASSYEQYF	TGTGCCAGCAGATCCTCCGGGACGGCGAGCTCCTACGAGCAGTACTTC
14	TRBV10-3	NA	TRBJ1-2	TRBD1	CATGTGEANYGYTF	TGTGCCACTGGTACAGGGGAAGCTAACTATGGCTACACCTTC
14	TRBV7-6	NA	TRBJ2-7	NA	CASSSRPQAYEQYF	TGTGCCAGCAGCTCTCGGCCCCAGGCCTACGAGCAGTACTTC
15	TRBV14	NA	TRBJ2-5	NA	CASSQKGWVSETQYF	TGTGCCAGCAGCCAAAAGGGCTGGGTTTCGGAGACCCAGTACTTC
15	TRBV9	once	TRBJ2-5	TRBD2	CASSVGLAGEGTQYF	TGTGCCAGCAGCGTAGGGCTAGCGGGGGAAGGGACCCAGTACTTC
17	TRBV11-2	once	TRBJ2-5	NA	CASSLRTGLGGLGAQYF	TGTGCCAGCAGCTTACGCACGGGACTAGGGGGCCTGGGGGCCCAGTACTTC
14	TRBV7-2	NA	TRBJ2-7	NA	CASSARPRGDEQYF	TGTGCCAGCAGCGCGCGTCCTAGAGGAGATGAGCAGTACTTC
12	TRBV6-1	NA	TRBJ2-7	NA	CASEDLGREQYF	TGTGCCAGCGAGGACTTGGGCCGCGAGCAGTACTTC
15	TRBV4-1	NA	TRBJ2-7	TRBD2	CASSQRTSGTYEQYF	TGCGCCAGCAGCCAGAGGACTAGCGGCACCTACGAGCAGTACTTC
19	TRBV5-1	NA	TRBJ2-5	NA	CASSFRLPGGPGFQETQYF	TGCGCCAGCAGCTTCCGGCTCCCTGGAGGTCCTGGTTTTCAAGAGACCCAGTACTTC
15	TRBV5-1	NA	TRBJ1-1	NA	CASSLGFSSYTEAFF	TGCGCCAGCAGCTTGGGGTTTTCCAGTTACACTGAAGCTTTCTTT
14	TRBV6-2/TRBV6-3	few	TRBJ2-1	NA	CASSYSEGGDEQFF	TGTGCCAGCAGTTATTCGGAGGGGGGCGATGAGCAGTTCTTC
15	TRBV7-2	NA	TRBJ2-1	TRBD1	CASSSPRQGYNEQFF	TGTGCCAGCAGCTCGCCTAGACAGGGATACAATGAGCAGTTCTTC
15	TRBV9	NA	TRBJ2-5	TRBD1	CASSIRDRGGETQYF	TGTGCCAGCAGCATCCGGGACAGGGGGGGGGAGACCCAGTACTTC